The rows below give T cell receptor beta chains drawn from one sample of a study of cytomegalovirus exposure and HLA in healthy donors. Here immunoSEQ multiplex PCR was the method, and the copy in TCRdb shows in-frame clones only, minus some. The data hold fewer than 250,000 clones, with 70% to 80% observed a single time. Input material: PBMCs. The receptor set was obtained from a male donor in good health and CMV-seronegative. Both conserved end residues are part of each CDR3. Fields, in order: D gene, J gene, V gene, clone size, CDR3 DNA, CDR3 protein. A D gene is named only where the DNA matches it firmly. Size is omitted from some rows. Given values are once, few, many or a class for expanded clones.

d_call: .; j_call: TRBJ1-1; v_call: TRBV5-1; clone_size: .; cdr3_nt: TGCGCCAGCAGCATAGGAGGGGGGGCCGGGGGGATGAACACTGAAGCTTTCTTT; cdr3_aa: CASSIGGGAGGMNTEAFF
d_call: TRBD1; j_call: TRBJ2-5; v_call: TRBV11-1; clone_size: .; cdr3_nt: TGTGCCAGCAGCTTGGACAGGAAAGGTGTGTGGACCCAGTACTTC; cdr3_aa: CASSLDRKGVWTQYF
d_call: .; j_call: TRBJ1-1; v_call: TRBV19; clone_size: few; cdr3_nt: TGTGCCAGTAGTATGCCGGGAGGGCCTGAAGCTTTCTTT; cdr3_aa: CASSMPGGPEAFF
d_call: TRBD2; j_call: TRBJ2-1; v_call: TRBV7-3; clone_size: .; cdr3_nt: TGTGCCAGCAGCTTAAGCGGGGGGCGGGGGGGTGAGCAGTTCTTC; cdr3_aa: CASSLSGGRGGEQFF
d_call: .; j_call: TRBJ1-4; v_call: TRBV19; clone_size: few; cdr3_nt: TGTGCCAGTAGTATTGAGGTACCTAATGAAAAACTGTTTTTT; cdr3_aa: CASSIEVPNEKLFF
d_call: .; j_call: TRBJ2-7; v_call: TRBV28; clone_size: .; cdr3_nt: TGTGCCAGCGAACCCACAGGGTCCGCCTCCTACGAGCAGTACTTC; cdr3_aa: CASEPTGSASYEQYF
d_call: .; j_call: TRBJ1-4; v_call: TRBV5-6; clone_size: few; cdr3_nt: TGTGCCAGCAGCTATTCGAGCGCAGCAACTAATGAAAAACTGTTTTTT; cdr3_aa: CASSYSSAATNEKLFF
d_call: TRBD2; j_call: TRBJ2-1; v_call: TRBV15; clone_size: .; cdr3_nt: TGTGCCACCAGCAGACTAGGGACTAGCAATGAGCAGTTCTTC; cdr3_aa: CATSRLGTSNEQFF
d_call: .; j_call: TRBJ2-5; v_call: TRBV7-2; clone_size: few; cdr3_nt: TGTGCCAGCAGCCCGGCGAGGGACAGCGGGAGTCAGACCCAGTACTTC; cdr3_aa: CASSPARDSGSQTQYF
d_call: .; j_call: TRBJ2-1; v_call: TRBV7-6; clone_size: .; cdr3_nt: TGTGCCAGCAGCTTAGACGCGGGGGCCAGAGCCTCCTACAATGAGCAGTTCTTC; cdr3_aa: CASSLDAGARASYNEQFF
d_call: TRBD2; j_call: TRBJ2-3; v_call: TRBV7-3; clone_size: .; cdr3_nt: TGTGCCAGCAGCTTGGGACTAGCGGGAGAAGCAGATACGCAGTATTTT; cdr3_aa: CASSLGLAGEADTQYF
d_call: TRBD2; j_call: TRBJ2-1; v_call: TRBV7-8; clone_size: .; cdr3_nt: TGTGCCAGCAGCTTAGGACTAGCGGGAGCCTACAATGAGCAGTTCTTC; cdr3_aa: CASSLGLAGAYNEQFF
d_call: .; j_call: TRBJ2-2; v_call: TRBV7-7; clone_size: .; cdr3_nt: TGTGCTAGCAGCCTTCTTCTCACCGGGGAGCTGTTTTTT; cdr3_aa: CASSLLLTGELFF
d_call: TRBD2; j_call: TRBJ2-1; v_call: TRBV7-4; clone_size: .; cdr3_nt: TGTGCCAGAACTAGCGGGAGGGCCTGTGTAGGATACAATGAGCAGTTCTTC; cdr3_aa: CARTSGRACVGYNEQFF
d_call: TRBD2; j_call: TRBJ2-5; v_call: TRBV30; clone_size: .; cdr3_nt: TGTGCCTGGAGTCCCACGGCGCTAGCGGGAGGGCGGGAGACCCAGTACTTC; cdr3_aa: CAWSPTALAGGRETQYF
d_call: .; j_call: TRBJ2-5; v_call: TRBV7-9; clone_size: .; cdr3_nt: TGTTCCAGCAGCCGACGGGGGGAGACCCAGTACTTC; cdr3_aa: CSSSRRGETQYF
d_call: .; j_call: TRBJ1-5; v_call: TRBV2; clone_size: .; cdr3_nt: TGTGCCAGCAGTGGAAAACAGGGAAGCAATCAGCCCCAGCATTTT; cdr3_aa: CASSGKQGSNQPQHF
d_call: TRBD1; j_call: TRBJ1-2; v_call: TRBV2; clone_size: .; cdr3_nt: TGTGCCAGCAGAGGACAGGTCTCTAACTATGGCTACACCTTC; cdr3_aa: CASRGQVSNYGYTF
d_call: TRBD1; j_call: TRBJ2-2; v_call: TRBV6-1; clone_size: .; cdr3_nt: TGTGCCAGCAGTGCCATGGGACAGGGGGACGCCGGGGAGCTGTTTTTT; cdr3_aa: CASSAMGQGDAGELFF
d_call: TRBD2; j_call: TRBJ2-5; v_call: TRBV11-2; clone_size: .; cdr3_nt: TGTGCCAGCAGCTTATATAGCGGGAGGCGGCAAGAGACCCAGTACTTC; cdr3_aa: CASSLYSGRRQETQYF
d_call: .; j_call: TRBJ1-5; v_call: TRBV9; clone_size: .; cdr3_nt: TGTGCCAGCAGCGTAGAGGGGCATCAGCCCCAGCATTTT; cdr3_aa: CASSVEGHQPQHF
d_call: .; j_call: TRBJ2-1; v_call: TRBV29-1; clone_size: .; cdr3_nt: TGCAGCGCCAAGACAGGGAGGCGGCAAGAGCAGTTCTTC; cdr3_aa: CSAKTGRRQEQFF
d_call: .; j_call: TRBJ1-2; v_call: TRBV5-1; clone_size: .; cdr3_nt: TGCGCCAGCAGCTTGGATCCCGGGGGGAACTATGGCTACACCTTC; cdr3_aa: CASSLDPGGNYGYTF
d_call: TRBD2; j_call: TRBJ2-7; v_call: TRBV19; clone_size: .; cdr3_nt: TGTGCCAGTAGTATCTTCGGGACTAGCGGCTACGAGCAGTACTTC; cdr3_aa: CASSIFGTSGYEQYF
d_call: TRBD2; j_call: TRBJ2-7; v_call: TRBV19; clone_size: .; cdr3_nt: TGTGCCAGTAGTATAGCCGGGACTAGCGGTTACGAGCAGTACTTC; cdr3_aa: CASSIAGTSGYEQYF
d_call: TRBD2; j_call: TRBJ2-7; v_call: TRBV29-1; clone_size: .; cdr3_nt: TGCAGCGTTATGACTAGCGGGATGGTCTCCTACGAGCAGTACTTC; cdr3_aa: CSVMTSGMVSYEQYF
d_call: TRBD1; j_call: TRBJ1-1; v_call: TRBV5-6; clone_size: .; cdr3_nt: TGTGCCAGCAGCTTAAGGGACAGATATGAAGCTTTCTTT; cdr3_aa: CASSLRDRYEAFF
d_call: TRBD1; j_call: TRBJ2-2; v_call: TRBV28; clone_size: once; cdr3_nt: TGTGCCAGCAGCGTGGGACAGGGTGCGAACACCGGGGAGCTGTTTTTT; cdr3_aa: CASSVGQGANTGELFF
d_call: .; j_call: TRBJ2-3; v_call: TRBV7-9; clone_size: .; cdr3_nt: TGTGCCAGCAGCATACACACAGATACGCAGTATTTT; cdr3_aa: CASSIHTDTQYF
d_call: TRBD1; j_call: TRBJ1-6; v_call: TRBV9; clone_size: once; cdr3_nt: TGTGCCAGCAGCGTAGAGGGGGCTGGCAATTCACCCCTCCACTTT; cdr3_aa: CASSVEGAGNSPLHF
d_call: .; j_call: TRBJ1-1; v_call: TRBV11-2; clone_size: .; cdr3_nt: TGTGCCAGCAGCTTAGATGTTCCCGGTGAAGCTTTCTTT; cdr3_aa: CASSLDVPGEAFF
d_call: TRBD2; j_call: TRBJ2-3; v_call: TRBV28; clone_size: .; cdr3_nt: TGTGCCAGCAGTTCAGCGGGAGTTAGCACAGATACGCAGTATTTT; cdr3_aa: CASSSAGVSTDTQYF
d_call: .; j_call: TRBJ2-5; v_call: TRBV5-6; clone_size: few; cdr3_nt: TGTGCCTCCGGGGAGGCTCCGGAGACCCAGTACTTC; cdr3_aa: CASGEAPETQYF
d_call: TRBD1; j_call: TRBJ1-5; v_call: TRBV27; clone_size: .; cdr3_nt: TGTGCCAGCAGTTCCAAGTCCTCAGGGGGTAGGAATCAGCCCCAGCATTTT; cdr3_aa: CASSSKSSGGRNQPQHF
d_call: .; j_call: TRBJ2-5; v_call: TRBV14; clone_size: once; cdr3_nt: TGTGCCAGCAGCCAAGTTGCTCTAGCAGAGACCCAGTACTTC; cdr3_aa: CASSQVALAETQYF
d_call: .; j_call: TRBJ1-2; v_call: TRBV21-1; clone_size: few; cdr3_nt: TGTGCCAGCAGCCGACCTGACGGGTCCTATGGCTACACCTTC; cdr3_aa: CASSRPDGSYGYTF
d_call: TRBD1; j_call: TRBJ1-2; v_call: TRBV6-5; clone_size: .; cdr3_nt: TGTGCCAGCAGGCCGGCGGGACAGGGGGCGAACGGCTACACCTTC; cdr3_aa: CASRPAGQGANGYTF
d_call: .; j_call: TRBJ2-2; v_call: TRBV6-1; clone_size: .; cdr3_nt: TGTGCCAGCAGTGAGTTACAGAACACCGGGGAGCTGTTTTTT; cdr3_aa: CASSELQNTGELFF
d_call: TRBD2; j_call: TRBJ2-7; v_call: TRBV4-1; clone_size: few; cdr3_nt: TGCGCCAGCAGCCAAGCGACTAGCGAGAACTACGAGCAGTACTTC; cdr3_aa: CASSQATSENYEQYF
d_call: .; j_call: TRBJ1-2; v_call: TRBV6-5; clone_size: .; cdr3_nt: TGTGCCAGCAAGGACTATAACTATGGCTACACCTTC; cdr3_aa: CASKDYNYGYTF
d_call: .; j_call: TRBJ2-7; v_call: TRBV10-1; clone_size: .; cdr3_nt: TGCGCCAGCAGTGAGTCGGGGATGACAGGATCCTACGAGCAGTACTTC; cdr3_aa: CASSESGMTGSYEQYF
d_call: TRBD2; j_call: TRBJ2-1; v_call: TRBV29-1; clone_size: .; cdr3_nt: TGCAGCGTTGCCCGGCCTAGCGGGGGTACTAGCTCCTACAATGAGCAGTTCTTC; cdr3_aa: CSVARPSGGTSSYNEQFF
d_call: TRBD1; j_call: TRBJ2-7; v_call: TRBV7-6; clone_size: .; cdr3_nt: TGTGCCAGCAGCTTAGGTCCGGGACAGAAAGTCTACGAGCAGTACTTC; cdr3_aa: CASSLGPGQKVYEQYF
d_call: .; j_call: TRBJ2-7; v_call: TRBV7-2; clone_size: .; cdr3_nt: TGTGCCAGCAGCCAAAAAACTTCTCGCCGCGAGCAGTACTTC; cdr3_aa: CASSQKTSRREQYF
d_call: .; j_call: TRBJ2-7; v_call: TRBV27; clone_size: .; cdr3_nt: TGTGCCAGCAAGGGGGTACGTTCCTACGAGCAGTACTTC; cdr3_aa: CASKGVRSYEQYF
d_call: .; j_call: TRBJ2-7; v_call: TRBV5-1; clone_size: .; cdr3_nt: TGCGCCAGCAGCCTGGGGGGAGGCTACTCCTACGAGCAGTACTTC; cdr3_aa: CASSLGGGYSYEQYF
d_call: TRBD2; j_call: TRBJ2-5; v_call: TRBV11-2; clone_size: .; cdr3_nt: TGTGCCAGCAGCTTCGGACTAGCGGGAGGGCTGAGAGAGACCCAGTACTTC; cdr3_aa: CASSFGLAGGLRETQYF
d_call: .; j_call: TRBJ1-4; v_call: TRBV25-1; clone_size: .; cdr3_nt: TGTGCCAGCCAAACTAATGAAAAACTGTTTTTT; cdr3_aa: CASQTNEKLFF
d_call: .; j_call: TRBJ1-2; v_call: TRBV21-1; clone_size: .; cdr3_nt: TGTGCCAGCAGCAAAGGTCGCAGGGCTGGCTACACCTTC; cdr3_aa: CASSKGRRAGYTF
d_call: TRBD2; j_call: TRBJ2-1; v_call: TRBV5-6; clone_size: .; cdr3_nt: TGTGCCAGCAGCTTGGGTCGGACTAGCGGCTCCTACAATGAGCAGTTCTTC; cdr3_aa: CASSLGRTSGSYNEQFF
d_call: .; j_call: TRBJ2-5; v_call: TRBV5-1; clone_size: .; cdr3_nt: TGCGCCAGCAGCCCGGCCCACCGGCGGCAAGAGACCCAGTACTTC; cdr3_aa: CASSPAHRRQETQYF
d_call: .; j_call: TRBJ2-2; v_call: TRBV4-1; clone_size: once; cdr3_nt: TGCGCCAGCAGCCAGGCCGACAGAGGATCGAACACCGGGGAGCTGTTTTTT; cdr3_aa: CASSQADRGSNTGELFF
d_call: TRBD2; j_call: TRBJ2-7; v_call: TRBV7-9; clone_size: .; cdr3_nt: TGTGCCAGCAGCTTATGGGCAGGTCTGGGAGGGTGGAGAGAGCAGTACTTC; cdr3_aa: CASSLWAGLGGWREQYF
d_call: .; j_call: TRBJ2-5; v_call: TRBV5-5; clone_size: .; cdr3_nt: TGTGCCAGCAGCCCATATTCGACAGTACAAGAGACCCAGTACTTC; cdr3_aa: CASSPYSTVQETQYF
d_call: .; j_call: TRBJ2-7; v_call: TRBV7-2; clone_size: once; cdr3_nt: TGTGCCAGCAGCTCCTTAGACTTTTCCTACGAGCAGTACTTC; cdr3_aa: CASSSLDFSYEQYF
d_call: .; j_call: TRBJ2-2; v_call: TRBV7-3; clone_size: .; cdr3_nt: TGTGCCAGCAGCTTAAGCGGGACTAACACCGGGGAGCTGTTTTTT; cdr3_aa: CASSLSGTNTGELFF
d_call: .; j_call: TRBJ2-7; v_call: TRBV5-5; clone_size: few; cdr3_nt: TGTGCCAGCAGCTTTGGGGGCGGCGAGCAGTACTTC; cdr3_aa: CASSFGGGEQYF
d_call: .; j_call: TRBJ2-3; v_call: TRBV18; clone_size: .; cdr3_nt: TGTGCCAGCTCACCACTGCGGGAAAGGCCCACAGATACGCAGTATTTT; cdr3_aa: CASSPLRERPTDTQYF
d_call: TRBD2; j_call: TRBJ2-1; v_call: TRBV15; clone_size: .; cdr3_nt: TGTGCCACCAGCGGGAGGGGCCTCTCCTACAATGAGCAGTTCTTC; cdr3_aa: CATSGRGLSYNEQFF
d_call: TRBD2; j_call: TRBJ2-1; v_call: TRBV6-5; clone_size: .; cdr3_nt: TGTGCCAGCAGACCTGGACTAGCGGGACGTAATGAGCAGTTCTTC; cdr3_aa: CASRPGLAGRNEQFF